The clone carrying this TCR beta chain was seen only once. Its antigen remains unidentified. The repertoire was sequenced with immunoSEQ multiplex PCR; TCRdb's copy has only in-frame clones and lacks some. The sample holds roughly 2,100 clones; 84% are singletons and the top ten take about 15%. The data derive from a study of brain metastases from non-small cell lung cancer. Regarding the study as a whole: Compared with their matched primary tumors, approximately 68% of brain metastases showed expanded T-cell clones.

The V end lost 5 bases, the J end lost 5 bases, and 18 bases lay between the germline ends. The germline CDR1 and CDR2 sequences are SGHNT and YENEEA. The CDR3 loop spans 15 amino acids. The chain uses TRBV11-3 and TRBJ2-5; possible D gene TRBD1, 6 bases. This TCR derives from a donor older than 35 with non-small cell lung cancer. The sequenced sample consisted of primary lung tumor tissue. CDR3 in amino acids: CASSVIRETGETQYF. In DNA, the CDR3 is TGTGCCAGCAGCGTGATACGGGAAACAGGGGAGACCCAGTACTTC.